This TCR beta chain was recorded in a study of control samples from healthy donors and cancer patients. The table came from immunoSEQ multiplex PCR; TCRdb's copy has only in-frame clones and leaves some out. The table lists around 30,000 clones, 86% of them singletons. The CDR3 has 14 amino acids. V was clipped by 5 bases and J by 1 base, with 10 bases between them. CDR1 is SGHTA, CDR2 FQGNSA, per germline. Input material: PBMCs. The clonotype originates from a woman aged 40 to 50 with lung cancer. The chain combines TRBV7-2 with TRBJ2-3; D is perhaps TRBD2 (6 bases). CDR3 nucleotides: TGTGCCAGCAGCCCAGGCGGGGGCACAGATACGCAGTATTTT. This sequence encodes CASSPGGGTDTQYF.